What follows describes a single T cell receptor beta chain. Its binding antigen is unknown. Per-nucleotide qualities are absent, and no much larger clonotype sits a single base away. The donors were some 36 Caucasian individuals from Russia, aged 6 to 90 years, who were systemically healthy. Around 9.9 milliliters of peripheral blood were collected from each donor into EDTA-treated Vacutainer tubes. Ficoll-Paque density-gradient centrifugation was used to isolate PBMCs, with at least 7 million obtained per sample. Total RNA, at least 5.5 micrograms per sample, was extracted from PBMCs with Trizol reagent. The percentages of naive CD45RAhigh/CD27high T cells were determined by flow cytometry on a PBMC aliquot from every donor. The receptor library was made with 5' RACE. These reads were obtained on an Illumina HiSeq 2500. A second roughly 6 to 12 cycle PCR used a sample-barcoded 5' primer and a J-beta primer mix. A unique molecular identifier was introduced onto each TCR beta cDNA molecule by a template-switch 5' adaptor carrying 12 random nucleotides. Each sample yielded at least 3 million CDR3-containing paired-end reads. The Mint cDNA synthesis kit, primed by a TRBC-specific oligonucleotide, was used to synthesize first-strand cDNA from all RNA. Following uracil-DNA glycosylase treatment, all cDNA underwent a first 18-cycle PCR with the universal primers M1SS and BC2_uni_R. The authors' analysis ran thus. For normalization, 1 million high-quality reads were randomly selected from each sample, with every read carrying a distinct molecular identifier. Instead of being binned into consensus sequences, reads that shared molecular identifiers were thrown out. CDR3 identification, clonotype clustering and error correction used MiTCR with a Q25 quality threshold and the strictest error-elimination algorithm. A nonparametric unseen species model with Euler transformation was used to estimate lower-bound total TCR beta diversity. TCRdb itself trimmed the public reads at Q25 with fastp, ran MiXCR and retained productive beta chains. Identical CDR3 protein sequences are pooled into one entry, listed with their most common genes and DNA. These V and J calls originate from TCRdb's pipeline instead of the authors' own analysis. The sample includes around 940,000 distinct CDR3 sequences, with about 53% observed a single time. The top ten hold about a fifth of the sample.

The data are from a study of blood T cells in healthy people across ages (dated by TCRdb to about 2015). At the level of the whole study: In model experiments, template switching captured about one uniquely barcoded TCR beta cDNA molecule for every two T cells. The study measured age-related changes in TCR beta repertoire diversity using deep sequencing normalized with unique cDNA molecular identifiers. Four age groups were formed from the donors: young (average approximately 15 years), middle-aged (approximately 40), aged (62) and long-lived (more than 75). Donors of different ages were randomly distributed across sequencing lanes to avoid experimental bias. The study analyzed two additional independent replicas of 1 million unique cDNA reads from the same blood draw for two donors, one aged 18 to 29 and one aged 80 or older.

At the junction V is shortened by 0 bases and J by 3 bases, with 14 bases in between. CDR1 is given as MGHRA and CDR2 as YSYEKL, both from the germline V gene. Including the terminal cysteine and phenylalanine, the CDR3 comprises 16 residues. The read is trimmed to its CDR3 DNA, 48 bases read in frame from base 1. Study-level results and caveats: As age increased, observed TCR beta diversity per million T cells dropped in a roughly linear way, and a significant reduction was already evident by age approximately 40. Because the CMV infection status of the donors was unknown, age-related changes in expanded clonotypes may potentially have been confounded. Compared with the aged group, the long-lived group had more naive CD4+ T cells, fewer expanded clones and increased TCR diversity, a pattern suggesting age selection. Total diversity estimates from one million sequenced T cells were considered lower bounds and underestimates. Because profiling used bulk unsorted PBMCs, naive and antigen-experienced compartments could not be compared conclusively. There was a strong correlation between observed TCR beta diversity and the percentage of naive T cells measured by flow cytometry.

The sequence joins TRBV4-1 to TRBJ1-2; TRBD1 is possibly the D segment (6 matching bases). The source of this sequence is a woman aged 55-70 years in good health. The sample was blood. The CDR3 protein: CASSQDRDTRYYGYTF. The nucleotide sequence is TGCGCCAGCAGCCAAGATCGGGACACCAGATACTATGGCTACACCTTC.